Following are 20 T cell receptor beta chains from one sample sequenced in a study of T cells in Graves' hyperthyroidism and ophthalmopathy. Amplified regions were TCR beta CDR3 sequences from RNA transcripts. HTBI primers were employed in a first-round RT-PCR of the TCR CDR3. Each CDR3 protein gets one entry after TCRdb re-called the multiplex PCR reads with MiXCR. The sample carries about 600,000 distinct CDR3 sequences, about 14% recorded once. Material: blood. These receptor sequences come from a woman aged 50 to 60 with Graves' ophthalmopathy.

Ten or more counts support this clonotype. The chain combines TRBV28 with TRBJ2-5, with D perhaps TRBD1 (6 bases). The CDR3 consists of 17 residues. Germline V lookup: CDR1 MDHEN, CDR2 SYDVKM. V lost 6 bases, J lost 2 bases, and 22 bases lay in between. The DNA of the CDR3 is TGTGCCAGCAGCTTAACCATAGACAGGAGCTCTCAAGAGACCCAGTACTTC. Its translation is CASSLTIDRSSQETQYF.

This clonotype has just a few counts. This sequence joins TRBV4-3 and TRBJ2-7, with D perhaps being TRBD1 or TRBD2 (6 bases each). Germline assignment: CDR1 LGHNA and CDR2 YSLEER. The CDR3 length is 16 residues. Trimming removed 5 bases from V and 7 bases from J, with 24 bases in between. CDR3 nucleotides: TGCGCCAGCAGCACGTCCACCGGGACTGGAGGGGGGGAGCAGTACTTC. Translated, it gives CASSTSTGTGGGEQYF.

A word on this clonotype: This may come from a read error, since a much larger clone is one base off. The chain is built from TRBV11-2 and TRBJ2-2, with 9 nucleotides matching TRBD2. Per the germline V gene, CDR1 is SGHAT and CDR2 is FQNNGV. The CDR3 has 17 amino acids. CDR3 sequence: CASSLVALAGNTGKLFF. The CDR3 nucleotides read TGTGCCAGCAGCTTAGTAGCCCTAGCGGGAAACACCGGGAAGCTGTTTTTT.

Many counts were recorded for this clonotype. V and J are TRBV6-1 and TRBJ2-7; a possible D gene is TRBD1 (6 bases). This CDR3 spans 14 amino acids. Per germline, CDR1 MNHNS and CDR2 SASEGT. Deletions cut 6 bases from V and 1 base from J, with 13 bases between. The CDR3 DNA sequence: TGTGCCAGCAGGCGACTACAGGGTTCCTACGAGCAGTACTTC. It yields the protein CASRRLQGSYEQYF.

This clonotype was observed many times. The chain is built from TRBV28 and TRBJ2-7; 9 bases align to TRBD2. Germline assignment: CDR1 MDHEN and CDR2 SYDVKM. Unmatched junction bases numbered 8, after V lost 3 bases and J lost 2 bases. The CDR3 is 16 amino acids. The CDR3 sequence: CASSFLAGGPPYEQYF. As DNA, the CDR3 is TGTGCCAGCAGTTTTCTGGCGGGAGGGCCCCCCTACGAGCAGTACTTC.

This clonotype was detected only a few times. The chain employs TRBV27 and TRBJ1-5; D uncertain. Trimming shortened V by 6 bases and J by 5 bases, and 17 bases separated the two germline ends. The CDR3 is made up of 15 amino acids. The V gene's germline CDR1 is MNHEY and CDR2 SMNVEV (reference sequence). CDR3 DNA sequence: TGTGCCAGCAGCTTCTCTCGGTACTCCCATCAGCCCCAGCATTTT. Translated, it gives CASSFSRYSHQPQHF.

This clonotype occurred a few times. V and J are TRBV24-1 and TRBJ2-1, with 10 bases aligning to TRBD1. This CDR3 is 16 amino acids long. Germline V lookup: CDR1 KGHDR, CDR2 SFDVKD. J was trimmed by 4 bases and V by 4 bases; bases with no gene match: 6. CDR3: CATSESGTGAYNEQFF. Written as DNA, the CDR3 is TGTGCCACCAGTGAGTCCGGGACAGGGGCGTACAATGAGCAGTTCTTC.

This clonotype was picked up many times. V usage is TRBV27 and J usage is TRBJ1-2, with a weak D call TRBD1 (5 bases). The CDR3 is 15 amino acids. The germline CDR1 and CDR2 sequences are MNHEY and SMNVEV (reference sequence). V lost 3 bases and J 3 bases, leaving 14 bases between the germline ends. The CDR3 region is CASSFALRAHYGYTF. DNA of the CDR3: TGTGCCAGCAGTTTTGCCCTCAGGGCGCACTATGGCTACACCTTC.

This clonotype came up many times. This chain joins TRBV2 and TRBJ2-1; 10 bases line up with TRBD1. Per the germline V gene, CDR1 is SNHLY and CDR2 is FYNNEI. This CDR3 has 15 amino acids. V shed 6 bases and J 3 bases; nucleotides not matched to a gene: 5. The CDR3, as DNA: TGTGCCAGCAGCTGGGGGACAGGGGTCTACAATGAGCAGTTCTTC. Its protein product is CASSWGTGVYNEQFF.

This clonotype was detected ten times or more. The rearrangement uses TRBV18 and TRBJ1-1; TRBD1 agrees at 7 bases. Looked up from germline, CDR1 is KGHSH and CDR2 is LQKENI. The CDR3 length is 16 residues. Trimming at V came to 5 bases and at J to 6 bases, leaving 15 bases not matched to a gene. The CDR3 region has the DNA TGTGCCAGCTCAACTTACCGGGACAGTTTAGTCCCTGAAGCTTTCTTT. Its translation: CASSTYRDSLVPEAFF.

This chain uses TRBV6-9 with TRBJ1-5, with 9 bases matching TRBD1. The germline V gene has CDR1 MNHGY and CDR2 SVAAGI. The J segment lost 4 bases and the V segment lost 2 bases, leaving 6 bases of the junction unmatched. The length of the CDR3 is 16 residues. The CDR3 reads CASSYTPGQGNQPQHF. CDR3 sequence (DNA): TGTGCCAGCAGTTATACGCCGGGACAGGGTAATCAGCCCCAGCATTTT.

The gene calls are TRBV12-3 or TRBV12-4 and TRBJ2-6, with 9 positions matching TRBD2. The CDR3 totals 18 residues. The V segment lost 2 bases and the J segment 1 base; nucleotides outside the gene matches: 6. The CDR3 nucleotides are TGTGCCAGCAGTTTAAGTCTAGCGGGAAAGTCTGGGGCCAACGTCCTGACTTTC. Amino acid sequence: CASSLSLAGKSGANVLTF.

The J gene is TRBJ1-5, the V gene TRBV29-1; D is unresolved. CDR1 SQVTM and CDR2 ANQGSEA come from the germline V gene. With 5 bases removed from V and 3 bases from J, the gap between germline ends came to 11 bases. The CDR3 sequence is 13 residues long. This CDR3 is CSVSPGINQPQHF. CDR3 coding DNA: TGCAGCGTTAGCCCGGGGATCAATCAGCCCCAGCATTTT.

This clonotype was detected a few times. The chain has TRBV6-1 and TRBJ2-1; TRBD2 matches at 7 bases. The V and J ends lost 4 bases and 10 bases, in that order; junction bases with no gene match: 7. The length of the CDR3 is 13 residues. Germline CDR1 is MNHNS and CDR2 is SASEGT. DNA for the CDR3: TGTGCCAGCAGTGGCCGCCCGGGACTAGAGCAGTTCTTC. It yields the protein CASSGRPGLEQFF.

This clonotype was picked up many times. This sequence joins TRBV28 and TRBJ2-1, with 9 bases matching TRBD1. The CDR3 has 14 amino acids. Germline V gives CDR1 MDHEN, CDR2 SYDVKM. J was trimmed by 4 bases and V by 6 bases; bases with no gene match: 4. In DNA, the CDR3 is TGTGCCAGCAGGCGGGACAGGGATTACAATGAGCAGTTCTTC. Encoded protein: CASRRDRDYNEQFF.

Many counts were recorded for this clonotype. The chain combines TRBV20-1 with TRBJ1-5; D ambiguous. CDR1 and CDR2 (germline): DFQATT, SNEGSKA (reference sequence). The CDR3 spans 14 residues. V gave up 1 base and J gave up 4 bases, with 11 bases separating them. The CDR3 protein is CSARGVGFNQPQHF. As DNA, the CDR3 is TGCAGTGCTAGAGGGGTAGGGTTTAATCAGCCCCAGCATTTT.

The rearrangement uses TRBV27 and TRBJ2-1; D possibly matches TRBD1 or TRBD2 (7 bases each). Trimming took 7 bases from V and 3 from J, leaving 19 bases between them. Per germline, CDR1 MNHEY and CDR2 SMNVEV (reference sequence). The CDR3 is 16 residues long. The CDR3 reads CASKFGGRGLYNEQFF. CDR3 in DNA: TGTGCCAGCAAATTTGGGGGGAGGGGGCTCTACAATGAGCAGTTCTTC.

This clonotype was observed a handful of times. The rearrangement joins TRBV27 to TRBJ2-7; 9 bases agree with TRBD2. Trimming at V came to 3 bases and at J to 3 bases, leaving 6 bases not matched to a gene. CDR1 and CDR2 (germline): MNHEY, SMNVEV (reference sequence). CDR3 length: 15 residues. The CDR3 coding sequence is TGTGCCAGCAGTTTGTCTAGCGGGGTCTACTACGAGCAGTACTTC. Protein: CASSLSSGVYYEQYF.

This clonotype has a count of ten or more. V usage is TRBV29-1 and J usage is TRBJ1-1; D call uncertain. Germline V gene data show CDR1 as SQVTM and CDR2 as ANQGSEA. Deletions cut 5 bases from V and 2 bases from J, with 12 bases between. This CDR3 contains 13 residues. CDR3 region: CSVRTLLNTEAFF. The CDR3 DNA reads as TGCAGCGTTCGGACCTTACTTAACACTGAAGCTTTCTTT.

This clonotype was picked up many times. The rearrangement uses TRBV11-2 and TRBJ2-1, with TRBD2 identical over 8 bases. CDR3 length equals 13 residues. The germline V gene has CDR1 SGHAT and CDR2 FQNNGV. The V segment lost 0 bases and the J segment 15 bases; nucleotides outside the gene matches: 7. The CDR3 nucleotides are TGTGCCAGCAGCTTAGATGGGGAGACTAGCGCGTTCTTC. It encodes CASSLDGETSAFF.